Shown below are 15 T cell receptor beta chains from a single sample sequenced in a study of blood T cell repertoires in COVID-19. Here immunoSEQ multiplex PCR was the method, and the copy in TCRdb shows in-frame clones only, minus some. The sample holds fewer than 50,000 clones; approximately 81% are singletons and the top ten take 1.5% to 2%. The sample consisted of peripheral blood. Receptors originate from a man in his sixties with COVID-19, enrolled during active disease.

The chain employs TRBV28 and TRBJ1-4; D not certain. V was clipped by 3 bases and J by 8 bases, with 13 bases between them. The CDR3 sequence is 14 residues long. CDR1 and CDR2 from the germline V gene are MDHEN and SYDVKM. CDR3: CASSFLLESEKLFF. The CDR3 DNA reads as TGTGCCAGCAGTTTTTTATTAGAAAGCGAAAAACTGTTTTTT.

In this sample, this clone turned up a few times. The DNA of the CDR3 is TGTGCCAGTAGCAACAGGGGTGGGACTGAAGCTTTCTTT. This sequence encodes CASSNRGGTEAFF. This chain connects TRBV19 to TRBJ1-1; 7 bases are a match to TRBD1. The CDR3 contains 13 residues. Germline V gives CDR1 LNHDA, CDR2 SQIVND (reference sequence). The junction had 6 bases not matched to a gene; V was cut back by 6 bases and J by 5 bases.

The chain joins TRBV19 to TRBJ1-5; 7 bases line up with TRBD1. The junction had 8 bases not matched to a gene; V was cut back by 9 bases and J by 3 bases. CDR1 LNHDA and CDR2 SQIVND come from the germline V gene (reference sequence). The CDR3 consists of 14 residues. This CDR3 reads CASHPTGNNQPQHF. The CDR3 DNA sequence: TGTGCCAGCCATCCGACAGGGAACAATCAGCCCCAGCATTTT.

The chain links TRBV19 to TRBJ1-4; TRBD1 might be the D (5 bases). The CDR3 length is 16 residues. Trimming took 5 bases from V and 3 from J, leaving 16 bases between them. CDR1 is LNHDA and CDR2 is SQIVND in the germline V gene (reference sequence). In nucleotides, the CDR3 is TGTGCCAGTAGTCAACGGGCTGACAGCTCTAATGAAAAACTGTTTTTT. It specifies CASSQRADSSNEKLFF.

V and J are TRBV5-4 and TRBJ2-7; D is ambiguous. Germline V gives CDR1 SGHNT, CDR2 YYREEE (reference sequence). Trimming removed 7 bases at V and 3 bases at J, with 11 bases between. The CDR3 is 12 amino acids. As DNA, the CDR3 is TGTGCCAGCCACGGAGAAGGCTACGAGCAGTACTTC. It yields the protein CASHGEGYEQYF.

The chain has TRBV18 and TRBJ1-5; possible D gene TRBD1, 5 bases. CDR1 KGHSH and CDR2 LQKENI come from the germline V gene. V was shortened by 3 bases and J by 5 bases, with 17 bases between the two germline ends. There are 16 residues in the CDR3. The CDR3 spells CASSPPMTAFDQPQHF. The CDR3 region has the DNA TGTGCCAGCTCACCGCCCATGACAGCGTTCGATCAGCCCCAGCATTTT.

The gene calls are TRBV5-4 and TRBJ1-4; no firm D call. This CDR3 is built from 16 residues. The germline V gene encodes CDR1 SGHNT and CDR2 YYREEE (reference sequence). V lost 0 bases to trimming and J lost 4 bases, with 13 bases between them. CDR3 region: CASSLDGGSINEKLFF. CDR3 bases: TGTGCCAGCAGCTTGGATGGCGGATCAATTAATGAAAAACTGTTTTTT.

This chain links TRBV29-1 with TRBJ2-2; 9 nucleotides match TRBD1. After removal of 7 bases from V and 3 bases from J, the junction contained 9 bases not matched to a gene. Germline values: CDR1 SQVTM, CDR2 ANQGSEA. The CDR3 is 15 amino acids. CDR3 in amino acids: CSASGTGFDTGELFF. The CDR3 coding sequence is TGCAGCGCCTCGGGGACAGGGTTTGACACCGGGGAGCTGTTTTTT.

V is TRBV10-3 and J is TRBJ2-3, with a weak D call TRBD2 (6 bases). Germline CDR1 is ENHRY and CDR2 is SYGVKD. The V end lost 10 bases, the J end lost 4 bases, and 21 bases lay between the germline ends. This CDR3 spans 15 amino acids. DNA of the CDR3: TGTGCCACCTTTAGGGAGGTGGGAATATCAGATACGCAGTATTTT. Protein product: CATFREVGISDTQYF.

The V gene is TRBV3-1 (or the pseudogene TRBV3-2), the J gene TRBJ2-1; 10 bases match TRBD2. CDR3 length: 15 amino acids. V lost 4 bases and J lost 3; bases outside the gene matches: 3. The germline gives CDR1 LGHDT, CDR2 YNNKEL (reference sequence). The CDR3 spells CASSPSGGFYNEQFF. The CDR3 nucleotides read TGTGCCAGCAGCCCTAGCGGGGGATTCTACAATGAGCAGTTCTTC.

The chain has TRBV6-5 and TRBJ1-1; D might be TRBD1 (5 bases). The CDR3 length is 14 residues. Germline V gives CDR1 MNHEY, CDR2 SVGAGI. V was pared by 7 bases and J by 5 bases, with 17 bases between. The CDR3 loop reads CASKRQLGGTEAFF. The CDR3 DNA sequence: TGTGCCAGCAAACGTCAGCTTGGGGGGACTGAAGCTTTCTTT.

The rearrangement joins TRBV7-2 to TRBJ1-6; D is undetermined. The length of the CDR3 is 16 residues. CDR1 and CDR2 from the germline V gene are SGHTA and FQGNSA. Between the trimmed V and J ends, which lost 1 base and 0 bases, there was a span of 7 bases. The CDR3 sequence is CASSLDSSSYNSPLHF. The CDR3 DNA is TGTGCCAGCAGCTTAGATTCGAGCTCCTATAATTCACCCCTCCACTTT.

This chain joins TRBV5-1 and TRBJ1-4; D gene uncertain. Between the trimmed V and J ends, which lost 7 bases and 4 bases, there was a span of 14 bases. Germline CDR1 SGHRS, CDR2 YFSETQ. The CDR3 contains 14 residues. The DNA of the CDR3 is TGCGCCAGCGCCGGCGGGCATGGTAATGAAAAACTGTTTTTT. Translating gives CASAGGHGNEKLFF.

The chain employs TRBV4-1 and TRBJ1-2; D is uncertain. The germline V gene encodes CDR1 MGHRA and CDR2 YSYEKL. V dropped 2 bases and J dropped 1 base, with 5 bases sitting between them. CDR3 length: 13 residues. CDR3 coding DNA: TGCGCCAGCAGCCAAATCAGTAACTATGGCTACACCTTC. It encodes CASSQISNYGYTF.

The gene calls are TRBV9 and TRBJ2-2, with TRBD1 matching 7 bases. V lost 4 bases, J lost 6 bases, and 12 bases stayed unmatched. The length of the CDR3 is 16 residues. CDR1 is SGDLS, CDR2 YYNGEE, per germline. CDR3 protein: CASSQGDSPRSGELFF. CDR3 bases: TGTGCCAGCAGCCAAGGGGACAGCCCGAGGTCCGGGGAGCTGTTTTTT.